This T cell receptor (beta chain) is drawn from a study of shared clonotypes between healthy human individuals. Study-wide results and caveats: Specimens sampled were limited to blood, with tissue repertoires likely differing. It was expected that sequencing depth would affect clonotype sharing among donors.

In germline, CDR1 is GTSNPN, CDR2 SVGIG (reference sequence). The CDR3 runs to 14 residues. The V end lost 3 bases, the J end lost 9 bases, and 15 bases lay between the germline ends. Splitting the CD4+ cells yielded a CD45RA+ naive subset and a CD45RA-negative memory subset. Sequencing was performed with immunoSEQ multiplex PCR; in TCRdb, only in-frame clones are kept and a portion is missing. Found here are 950,000 to 1,300,000 clones, about 77% of them singletons; the top ten hold roughly 1.5%. On this clone: What it recognizes is unknown.

This chain connects TRBV30 to TRBJ1-6; possible D gene TRBD1, 6 bases. The TCR sequence derives from a man in his late teens or twenties in good health. Sequenced sample: memory CD4+ T cells sorted from blood. Subset described: CD45RA-negative fraction. The CDR3 reads CAWRSGQSVSPLHF. CDR3 in DNA: TGTGCCTGGAGAAGTGGACAGTCGGTTTCACCCCTCCACTTT.